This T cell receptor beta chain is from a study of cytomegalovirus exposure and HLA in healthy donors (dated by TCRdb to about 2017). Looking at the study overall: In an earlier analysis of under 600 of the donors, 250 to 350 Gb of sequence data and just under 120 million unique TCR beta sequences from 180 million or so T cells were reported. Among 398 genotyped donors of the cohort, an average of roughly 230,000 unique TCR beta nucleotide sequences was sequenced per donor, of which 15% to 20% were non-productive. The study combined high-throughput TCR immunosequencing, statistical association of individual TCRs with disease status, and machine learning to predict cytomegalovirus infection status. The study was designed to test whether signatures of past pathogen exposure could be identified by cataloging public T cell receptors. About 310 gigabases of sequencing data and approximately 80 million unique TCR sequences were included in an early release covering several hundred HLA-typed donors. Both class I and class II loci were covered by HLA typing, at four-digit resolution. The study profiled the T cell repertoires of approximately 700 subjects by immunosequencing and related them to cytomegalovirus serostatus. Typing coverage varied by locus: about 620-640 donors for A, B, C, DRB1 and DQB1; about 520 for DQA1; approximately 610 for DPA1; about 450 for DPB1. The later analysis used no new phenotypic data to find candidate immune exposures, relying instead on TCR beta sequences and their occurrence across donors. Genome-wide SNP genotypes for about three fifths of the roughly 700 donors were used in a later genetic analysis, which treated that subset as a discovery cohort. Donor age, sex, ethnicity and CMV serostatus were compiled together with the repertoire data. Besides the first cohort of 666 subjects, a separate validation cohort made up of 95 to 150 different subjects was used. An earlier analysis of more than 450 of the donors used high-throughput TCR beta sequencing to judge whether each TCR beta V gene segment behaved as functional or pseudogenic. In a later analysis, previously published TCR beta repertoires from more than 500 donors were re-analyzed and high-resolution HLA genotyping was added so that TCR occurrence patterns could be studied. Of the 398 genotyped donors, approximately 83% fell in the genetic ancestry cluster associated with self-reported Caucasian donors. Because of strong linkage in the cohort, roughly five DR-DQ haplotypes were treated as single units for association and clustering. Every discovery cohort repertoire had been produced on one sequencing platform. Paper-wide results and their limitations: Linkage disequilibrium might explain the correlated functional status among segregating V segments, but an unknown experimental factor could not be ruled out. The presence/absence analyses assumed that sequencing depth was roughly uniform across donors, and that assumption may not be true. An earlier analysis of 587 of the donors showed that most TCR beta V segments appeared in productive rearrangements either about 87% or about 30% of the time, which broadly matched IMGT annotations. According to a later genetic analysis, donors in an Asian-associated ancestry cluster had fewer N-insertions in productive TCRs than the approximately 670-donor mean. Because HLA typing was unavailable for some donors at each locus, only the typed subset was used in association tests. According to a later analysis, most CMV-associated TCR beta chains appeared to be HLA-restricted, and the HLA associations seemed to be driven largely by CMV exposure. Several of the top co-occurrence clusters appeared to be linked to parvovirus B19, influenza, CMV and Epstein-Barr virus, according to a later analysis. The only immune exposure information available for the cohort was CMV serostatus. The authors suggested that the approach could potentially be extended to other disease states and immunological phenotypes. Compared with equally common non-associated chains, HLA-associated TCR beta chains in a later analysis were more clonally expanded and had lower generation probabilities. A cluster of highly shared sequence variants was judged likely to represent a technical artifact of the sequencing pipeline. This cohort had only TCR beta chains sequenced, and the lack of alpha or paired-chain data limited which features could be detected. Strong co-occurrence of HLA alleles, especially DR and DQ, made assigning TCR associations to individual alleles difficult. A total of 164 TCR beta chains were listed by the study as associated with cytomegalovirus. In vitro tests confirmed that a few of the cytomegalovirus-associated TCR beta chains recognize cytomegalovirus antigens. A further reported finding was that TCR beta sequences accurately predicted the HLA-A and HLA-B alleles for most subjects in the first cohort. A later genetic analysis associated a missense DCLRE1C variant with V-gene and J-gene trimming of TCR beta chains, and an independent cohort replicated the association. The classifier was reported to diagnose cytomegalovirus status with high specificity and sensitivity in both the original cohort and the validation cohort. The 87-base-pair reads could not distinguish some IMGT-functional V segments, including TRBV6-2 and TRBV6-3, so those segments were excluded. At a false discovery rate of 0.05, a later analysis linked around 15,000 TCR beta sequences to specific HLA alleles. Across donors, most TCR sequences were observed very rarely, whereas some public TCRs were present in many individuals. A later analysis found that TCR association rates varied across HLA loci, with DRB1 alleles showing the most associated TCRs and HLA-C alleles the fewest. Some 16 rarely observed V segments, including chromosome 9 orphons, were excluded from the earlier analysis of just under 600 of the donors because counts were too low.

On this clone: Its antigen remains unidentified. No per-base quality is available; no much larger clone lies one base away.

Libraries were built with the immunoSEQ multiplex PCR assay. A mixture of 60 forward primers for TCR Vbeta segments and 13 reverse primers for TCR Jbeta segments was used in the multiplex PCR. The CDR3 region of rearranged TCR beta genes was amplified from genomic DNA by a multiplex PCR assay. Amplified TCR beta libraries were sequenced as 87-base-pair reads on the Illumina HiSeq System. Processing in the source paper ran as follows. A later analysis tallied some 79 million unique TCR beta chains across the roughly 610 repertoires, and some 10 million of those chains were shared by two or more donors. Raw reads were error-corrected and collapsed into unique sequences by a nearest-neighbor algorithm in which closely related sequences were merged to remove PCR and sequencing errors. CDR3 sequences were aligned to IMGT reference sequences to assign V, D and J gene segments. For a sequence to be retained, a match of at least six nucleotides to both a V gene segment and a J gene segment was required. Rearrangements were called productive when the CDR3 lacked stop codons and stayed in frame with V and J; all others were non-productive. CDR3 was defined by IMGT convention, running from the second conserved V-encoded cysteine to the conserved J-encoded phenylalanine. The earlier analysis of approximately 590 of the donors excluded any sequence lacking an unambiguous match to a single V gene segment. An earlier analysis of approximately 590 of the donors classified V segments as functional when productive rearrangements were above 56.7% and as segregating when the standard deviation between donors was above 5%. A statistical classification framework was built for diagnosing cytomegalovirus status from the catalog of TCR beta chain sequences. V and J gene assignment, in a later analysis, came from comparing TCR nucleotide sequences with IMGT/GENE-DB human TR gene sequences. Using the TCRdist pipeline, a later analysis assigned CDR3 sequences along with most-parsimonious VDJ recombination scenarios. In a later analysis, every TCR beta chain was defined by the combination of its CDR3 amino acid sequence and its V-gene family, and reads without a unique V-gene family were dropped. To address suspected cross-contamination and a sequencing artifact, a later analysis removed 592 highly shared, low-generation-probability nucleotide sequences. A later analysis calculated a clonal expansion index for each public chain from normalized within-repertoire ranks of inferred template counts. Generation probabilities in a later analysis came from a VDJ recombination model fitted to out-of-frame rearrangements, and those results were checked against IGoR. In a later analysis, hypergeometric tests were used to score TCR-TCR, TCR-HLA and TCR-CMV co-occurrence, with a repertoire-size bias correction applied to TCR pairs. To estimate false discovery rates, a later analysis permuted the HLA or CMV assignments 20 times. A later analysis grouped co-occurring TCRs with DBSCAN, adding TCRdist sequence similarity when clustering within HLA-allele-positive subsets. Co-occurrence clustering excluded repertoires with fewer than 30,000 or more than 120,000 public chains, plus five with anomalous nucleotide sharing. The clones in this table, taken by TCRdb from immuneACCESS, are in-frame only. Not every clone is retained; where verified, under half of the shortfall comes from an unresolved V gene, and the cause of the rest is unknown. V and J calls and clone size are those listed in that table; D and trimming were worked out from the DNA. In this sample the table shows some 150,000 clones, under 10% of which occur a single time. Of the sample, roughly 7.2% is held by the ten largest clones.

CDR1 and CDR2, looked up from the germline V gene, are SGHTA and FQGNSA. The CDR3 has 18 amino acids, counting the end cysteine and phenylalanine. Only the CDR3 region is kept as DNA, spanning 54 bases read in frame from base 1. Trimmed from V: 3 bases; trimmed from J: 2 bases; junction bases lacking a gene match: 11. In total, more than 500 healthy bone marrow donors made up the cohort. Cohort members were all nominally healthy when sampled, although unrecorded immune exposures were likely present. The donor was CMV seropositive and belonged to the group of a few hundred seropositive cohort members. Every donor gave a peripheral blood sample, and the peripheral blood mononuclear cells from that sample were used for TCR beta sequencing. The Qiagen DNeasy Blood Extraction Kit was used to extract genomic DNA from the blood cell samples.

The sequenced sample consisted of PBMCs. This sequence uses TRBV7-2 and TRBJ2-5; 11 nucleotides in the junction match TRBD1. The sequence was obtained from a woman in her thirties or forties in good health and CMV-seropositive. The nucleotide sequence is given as TGTGCCAGCAGCTTTCGGACAGGGGGCCCCTACATACAAGAGACCCAGTACTTC. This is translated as CASSFRTGGPYIQETQYF. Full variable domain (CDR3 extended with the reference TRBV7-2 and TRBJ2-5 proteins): GAGVSQSPSNKVTEKGKDVELRCDPISGHTALYWYRQSLGQGLEFLIYFQGNSAPDKSGLPSDRFSAERTGGSVSTLTIQRTQQEDSAVYLCASSFRTGGPYIQETQYFGPGTRLLVL.